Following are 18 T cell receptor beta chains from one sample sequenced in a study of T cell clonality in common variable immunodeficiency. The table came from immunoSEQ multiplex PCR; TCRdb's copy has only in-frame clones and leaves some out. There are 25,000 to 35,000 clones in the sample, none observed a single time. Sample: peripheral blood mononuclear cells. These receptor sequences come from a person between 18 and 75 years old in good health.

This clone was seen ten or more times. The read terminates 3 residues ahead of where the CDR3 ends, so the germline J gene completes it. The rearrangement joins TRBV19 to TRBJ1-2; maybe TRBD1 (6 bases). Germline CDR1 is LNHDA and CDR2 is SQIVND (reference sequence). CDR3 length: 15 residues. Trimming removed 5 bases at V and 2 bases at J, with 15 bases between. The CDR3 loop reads CASSAGDIWNYGYTF. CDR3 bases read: TGTGCCAGTAGTGCAGGGGATATTTGGAACTATGGC.

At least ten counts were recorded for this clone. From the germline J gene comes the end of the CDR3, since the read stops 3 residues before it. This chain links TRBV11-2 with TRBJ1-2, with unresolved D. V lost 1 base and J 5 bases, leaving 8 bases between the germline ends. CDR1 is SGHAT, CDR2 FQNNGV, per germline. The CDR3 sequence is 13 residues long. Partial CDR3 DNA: TGTGCCAGCAGCTTAGGCGCGGGGTATGGC. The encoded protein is CASSLGAGYG. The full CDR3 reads CASSLGAGYGYTF.

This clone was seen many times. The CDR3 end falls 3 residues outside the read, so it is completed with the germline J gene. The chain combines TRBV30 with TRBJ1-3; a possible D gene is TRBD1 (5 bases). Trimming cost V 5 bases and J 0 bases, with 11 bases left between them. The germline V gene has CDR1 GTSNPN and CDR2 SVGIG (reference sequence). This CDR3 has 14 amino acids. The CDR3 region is CAWGGTDSGNTIYF. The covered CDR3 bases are TGTGCCTGGGGTGGGACTGACTCTGGAAACACC. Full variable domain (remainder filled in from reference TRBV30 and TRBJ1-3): SQTIHQWPATLVQPVGSPLSLECTVEGTSNPNLYWYRQAAGRGLQLLFYSVGIGQISSEVPQNLSASRPQDRQFILSSKKLLLSDSGFYLCAWGGTDSGNTIYFGEGSWLTVV.

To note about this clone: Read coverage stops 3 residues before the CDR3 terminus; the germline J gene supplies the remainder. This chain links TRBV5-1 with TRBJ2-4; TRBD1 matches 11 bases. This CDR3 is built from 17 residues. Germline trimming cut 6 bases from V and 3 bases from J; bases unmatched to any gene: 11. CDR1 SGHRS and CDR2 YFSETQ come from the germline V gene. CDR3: CASTPGGTGGGKNIQYF. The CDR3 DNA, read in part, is TGCGCCAGCACCCCTGGGGGGACAGGGGGAGGCAAAAACATT.

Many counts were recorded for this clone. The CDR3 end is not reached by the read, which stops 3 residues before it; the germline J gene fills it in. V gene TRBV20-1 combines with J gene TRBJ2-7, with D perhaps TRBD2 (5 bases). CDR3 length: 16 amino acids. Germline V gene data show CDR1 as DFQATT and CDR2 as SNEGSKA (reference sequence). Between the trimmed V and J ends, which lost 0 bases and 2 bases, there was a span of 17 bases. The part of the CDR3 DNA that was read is TGCAGTGCTAGAGACCCCTTAGAGGGTAAAACCTACGAG. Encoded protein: CSARDPLEGKTYE. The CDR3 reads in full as CSARDPLEGKTYEQYF.

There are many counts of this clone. CDR3 sequence: CASSSYSGGTRLFF. Incomplete CDR3 DNA: TGTGCCAGCAGCTCCTACTCAGGGGGGACGAGG. The V and J genes are TRBV7-2 and TRBJ2-2, with D perhaps TRBD1 (7 bases). The read gets to within 3 residues of the CDR3 end, and the germline J gene fills in the rest. This CDR3 has 14 amino acids. Germline loops: CDR1 SGHTA, CDR2 FQGNSA.

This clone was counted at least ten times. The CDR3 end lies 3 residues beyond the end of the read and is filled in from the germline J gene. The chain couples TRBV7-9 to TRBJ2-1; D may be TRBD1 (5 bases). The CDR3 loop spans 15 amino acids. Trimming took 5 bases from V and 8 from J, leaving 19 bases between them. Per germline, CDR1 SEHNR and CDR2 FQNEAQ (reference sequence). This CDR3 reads CASSPPDIGRDEQFF. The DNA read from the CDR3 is TGTGCCAGCAGCCCTCCGGACATCGGGCGCGATGAG.

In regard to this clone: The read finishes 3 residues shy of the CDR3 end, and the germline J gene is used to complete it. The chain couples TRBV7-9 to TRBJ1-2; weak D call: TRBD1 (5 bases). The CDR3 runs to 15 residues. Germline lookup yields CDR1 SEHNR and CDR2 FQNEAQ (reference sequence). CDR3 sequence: CASLGGAGGPYDYTF. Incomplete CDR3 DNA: TGTGCCTCCCTTGGTGGAGCGGGGGGACCCTACGAC.

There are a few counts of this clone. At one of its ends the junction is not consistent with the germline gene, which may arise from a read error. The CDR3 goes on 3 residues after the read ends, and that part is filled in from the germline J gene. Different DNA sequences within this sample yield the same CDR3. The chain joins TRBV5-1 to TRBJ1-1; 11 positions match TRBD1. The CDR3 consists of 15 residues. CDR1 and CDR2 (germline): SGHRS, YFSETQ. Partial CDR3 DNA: TGCGCCAGCAGCCCATGGGACAGGGGGAACACGGAA. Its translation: CASSPWDRGNTE. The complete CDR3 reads CASSPWDRGNTEAFF.

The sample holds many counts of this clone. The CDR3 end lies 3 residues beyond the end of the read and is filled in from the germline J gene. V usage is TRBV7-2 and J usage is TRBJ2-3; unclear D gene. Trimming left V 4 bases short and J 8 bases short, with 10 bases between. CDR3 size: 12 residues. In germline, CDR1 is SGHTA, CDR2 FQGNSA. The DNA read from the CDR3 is TGTGCCAGCAGCTCGCCGCTAGGTACG. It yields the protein CASSSPLGT. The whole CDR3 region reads CASSSPLGTQYF.

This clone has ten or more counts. CDR3 region: CASSAYRERDTQYF. CDR3 DNA (partial): TGCGCCAGCAGCGCCTACAGGGAGAGAGATACG. The J gene is TRBJ2-3, the V gene TRBV5-1; perhaps TRBD1 as D (6 bases). The read terminates 3 residues ahead of where the CDR3 ends, so the germline J gene completes it. The CDR3 has 14 residues. V lost 4 bases and J lost 5, with 14 bases in between. Germline CDR1 SGHRS, CDR2 YFSETQ. Full variable domain (rest looked up from reference TRBV5-1 and TRBJ2-3): KAGVTQTPRYLIKTRGQQVTLSCSPISGHRSVSWYQQTPGQGLQFLFEYFSETQRNKGNFPGRFSGRQFSNSRSEMNVSTLELGDSALYLCASSAYRERDTQYFGPGTRLTVL.

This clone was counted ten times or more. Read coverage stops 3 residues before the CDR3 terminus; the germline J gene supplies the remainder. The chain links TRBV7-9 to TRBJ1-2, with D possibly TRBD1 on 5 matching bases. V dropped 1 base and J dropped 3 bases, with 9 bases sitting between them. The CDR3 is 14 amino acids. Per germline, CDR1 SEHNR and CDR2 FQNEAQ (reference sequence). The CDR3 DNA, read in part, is TGTGCCAGCAGCTTAGGGGGCACGGACTATGGC. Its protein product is CASSLGGTDYG. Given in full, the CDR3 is CASSLGGTDYGYTF.

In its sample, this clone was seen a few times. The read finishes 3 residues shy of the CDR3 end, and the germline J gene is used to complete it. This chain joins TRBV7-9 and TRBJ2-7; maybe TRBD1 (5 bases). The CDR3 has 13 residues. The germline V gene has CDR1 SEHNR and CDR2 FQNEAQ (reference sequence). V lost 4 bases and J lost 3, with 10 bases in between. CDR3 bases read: TGTGCCAGCAGCTGGGTCCAGGGCTACGAG. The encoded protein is CASSWVQGYE. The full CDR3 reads CASSWVQGYEQYF.

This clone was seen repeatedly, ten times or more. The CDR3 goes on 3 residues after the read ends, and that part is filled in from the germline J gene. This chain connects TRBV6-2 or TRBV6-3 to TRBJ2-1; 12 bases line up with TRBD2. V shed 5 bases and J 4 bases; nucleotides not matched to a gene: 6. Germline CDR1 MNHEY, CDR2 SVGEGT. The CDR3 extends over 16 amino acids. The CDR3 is CASSVTSGGAYNEQFF. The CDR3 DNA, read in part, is TGTGCCAGCAGTGTGACTAGCGGGGGCGCATACAATGAG.

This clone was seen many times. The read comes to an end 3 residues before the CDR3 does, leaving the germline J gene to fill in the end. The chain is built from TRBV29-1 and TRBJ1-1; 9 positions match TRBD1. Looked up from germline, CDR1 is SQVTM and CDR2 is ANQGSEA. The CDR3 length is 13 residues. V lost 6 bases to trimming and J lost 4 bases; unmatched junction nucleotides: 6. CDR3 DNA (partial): TGCAGCGTGGGACAGGGTAGGAGCACTGAA. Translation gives CSVGQGRSTE. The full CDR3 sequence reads CSVGQGRSTEAFF.

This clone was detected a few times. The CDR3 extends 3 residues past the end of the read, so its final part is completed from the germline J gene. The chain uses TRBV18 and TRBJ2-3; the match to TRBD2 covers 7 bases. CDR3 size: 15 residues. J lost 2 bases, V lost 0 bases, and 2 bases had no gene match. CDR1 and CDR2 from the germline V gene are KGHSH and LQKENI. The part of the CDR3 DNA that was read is TGTGCCAGCTCACCACCTGGGGGGGTCACAGATACG. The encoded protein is CASSPPGGVTDT. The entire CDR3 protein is CASSPPGGVTDTQYF.

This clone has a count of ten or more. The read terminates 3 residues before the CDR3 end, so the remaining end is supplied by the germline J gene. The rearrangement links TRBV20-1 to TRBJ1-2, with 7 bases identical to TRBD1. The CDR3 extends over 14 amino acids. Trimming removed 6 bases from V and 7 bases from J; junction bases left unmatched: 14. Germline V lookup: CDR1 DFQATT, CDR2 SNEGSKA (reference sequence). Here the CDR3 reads CSASARQGIIGYTF. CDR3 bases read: TGCAGTGCGTCCGCCAGACAGGGTATAATTGGC.

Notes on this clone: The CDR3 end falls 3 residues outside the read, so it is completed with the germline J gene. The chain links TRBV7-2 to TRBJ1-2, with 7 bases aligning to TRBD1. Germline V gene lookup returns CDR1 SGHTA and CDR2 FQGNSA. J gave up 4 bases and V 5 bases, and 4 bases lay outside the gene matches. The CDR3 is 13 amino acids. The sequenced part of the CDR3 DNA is TGTGCCAGCAGCGCCGGGACAGCCTATGGC. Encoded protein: CASSAGTAYG. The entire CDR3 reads CASSAGTAYGYTF.